One sample yielded the 13 T cell receptor beta chains listed below, sequenced in a study of blood T cell repertoires in COVID-19. Generated by immunoSEQ multiplex PCR, the TCRdb table keeps only in-frame clones and is missing some. The sample holds a few hundred thousand clones; around 86% are singletons and the top ten take under 9%. Sample: peripheral blood. Receptors originate from a woman between 65 and 79 years old with active or convalescent COVID-19.

V usage is TRBV19 and J usage is TRBJ1-3; D may be TRBD1 (5 bases). This CDR3 region has 18 residues. Trimming stripped 3 bases from V and 0 bases from J, with 18 bases between. Per germline, CDR1 LNHDA and CDR2 SQIVND (reference sequence). The CDR3 DNA follows: TGTGCCAGTAGTATTGTCTTCCCCTCCGACAGCTCTGGAAACACCATATATTTT. Its translation: CASSIVFPSDSSGNTIYF.

The chain combines TRBV20-1 with TRBJ1-3; no clear D gene. Germline V CDR1 and CDR2: DFQATT, SNEGSKA (reference sequence). V lost 1 base to trimming and J lost 4 bases, with 2 bases between them. The CDR3 covers 11 residues. The CDR3 is CSARVGNTIYF. The CDR3 DNA reads TGCAGTGCTAGAGTAGGAAACACCATATATTTT.

This chain links TRBV5-4 with TRBJ2-1; TRBD1 aligns across 7 bases. Unmatched junction bases numbered 9, after V lost 4 bases and J lost 2 bases. Germline values: CDR1 SGHNT, CDR2 YYREEE (reference sequence). The CDR3 is 16 amino acids. CDR3: CASSPGQDPTYNEQFF. CDR3 DNA: TGTGCCAGCAGCCCCGGACAGGACCCTACCTACAATGAGCAGTTCTTC.

This chain uses TRBV4-1 with TRBJ2-1, with 12 bases lining up with TRBD1. The CDR3 covers 16 residues. In germline, CDR1 is MGHRA, CDR2 YSYEKL. Losses at the gene ends were 4 bases for V and 8 bases for J; bases not matched to a gene: 9. The CDR3 loop reads CASSPPGQGAGDEQFF. Here the CDR3 DNA reads TGCGCCAGCAGCCCTCCGGGACAGGGGGCGGGCGATGAGCAGTTCTTC.

The V call is TRBV9, the J call TRBJ1-2, with no clear D. In germline, CDR1 is SGDLS, CDR2 YYNGEE. This CDR3 is built from 14 residues. V lost 0 bases and J 4 bases, leaving 10 bases between the germline ends. The CDR3 DNA follows: TGTGCCAGCAGCGTAGATGGGAGGGCCTATGGCTACACCTTC. Translation gives CASSVDGRAYGYTF.

V and J are TRBV4-3 and TRBJ1-1; TRBD1 matches at 8 bases. CDR3 length: 13 amino acids. The V segment lost 4 bases and the J segment 4 bases; nucleotides outside the gene matches: 2. CDR1 is LGHNA, CDR2 YSLEER, per germline. In DNA form, the CDR3 reads TGCGCCAGCAGCCTGACAGGGGTCACTGAAGCTTTCTTT. This translates into CASSLTGVTEAFF.

This chain links TRBV5-8 with TRBJ1-1; a weak D match, TRBD1 (5 bases). V gave up 2 bases and J gave up 4 bases, with 9 bases separating them. The CDR3 covers 13 residues. CDR1 is SGHTS and CDR2 is YDEGEE in the germline V gene. CDR3 loop: CASSFSRGTEAFF. CDR3 sequence (DNA): TGTGCCAGCAGCTTTTCAAGGGGCACTGAAGCTTTCTTT. Together with reference TRBV5-8 and TRBJ1-1, the CDR3 gives the full variable domain: EAGVTQSPTHLIKTRGQQATLRCSPISGHTSVYWYQQALGLGLQFLLWYDEGEERNRGNFPPRFSGRQFPNYSSELNVNALELEDSALYLCASSFSRGTEAFFGQGTRLTVV.

The chain uses TRBV6-5 and TRBJ1-4; 7 bases map to TRBD1. CDR3 length: 13 residues. Germline CDR1 MNHEY, CDR2 SVGAGI. V shed 7 bases and J 4 bases; nucleotides not matched to a gene: 3. This CDR3 reads CASMGQSNEKLFF. CDR3 coding DNA: TGTGCCAGCATGGGACAGAGTAATGAAAAACTGTTTTTT.

The DNA of the CDR3 is TGTGCCGGAGGTTCGAGACAGGGGGCGGCTTTCTTT. Translation gives CAGGSRQGAAFF. V is TRBV5-4 and J is TRBJ1-1; 10 bases agree with TRBD1. The germline gives CDR1 SGHNT, CDR2 YYREEE (reference sequence). V was pared by 10 bases and J by 11 bases, with 11 bases of the junction left unmatched. The CDR3 is 12 amino acids.

The CDR3 DNA reads TGCGCCAGCAGCCAAGTACAAGAGGCCGTGTACAATGAGCAGTTCTTC. It encodes CASSQVQEAVYNEQFF. The chain couples TRBV4-1 to TRBJ2-1; no firm D call. Deletions cut 1 base from V and 4 bases from J, with 14 bases between. This CDR3 contains 16 residues. Germline lookup yields CDR1 MGHRA and CDR2 YSYEKL.

This clone was found once. J is TRBJ2-7 and V is TRBV5-6; weak D call: TRBD2 (5 bases). Looked up from germline, CDR1 is SGHDT and CDR2 is YYEEEE. The CDR3 contains 14 residues. V was trimmed by 0 bases and J by 6 bases, leaving 13 bases between them. In DNA form, the CDR3 reads TGTGCCAGCAGCTTGGGGTCGGGGTTCGGCGAGCAGTACTTC. Translated, it gives CASSLGSGFGEQYF.

This clone was picked up a small number of times. The rearrangement uses TRBV3-1 (or the pseudogene TRBV3-2) and TRBJ1-3; D not resolved. Deletions cut 1 base from V and 0 bases from J, with 13 bases between. There are 17 residues in the CDR3. The germline CDR1 and CDR2 sequences are LGHDT and YNNKEL (reference sequence). CDR3 in DNA: TGTGCCAGCAGCCAAGTGGTAGTATCGAGCTCTGGAAACACCATATATTTT. The encoded protein is CASSQVVVSSSGNTIYF.

The chain uses TRBV3-1 (or the pseudogene TRBV3-2) and TRBJ2-1, with 7 bases fitting TRBD2. Germline V gene data show CDR1 as LGHDT and CDR2 as YNNKEL (reference sequence). J was trimmed by 14 bases and V by 0 bases; bases with no gene match: 7. The CDR3 runs 13 residues. In nucleotides, the CDR3 is TGTGCCAGCAGCCAAGAAAAAAGCGGGGTGAAGTTCTTC. As protein: CASSQEKSGVKFF.